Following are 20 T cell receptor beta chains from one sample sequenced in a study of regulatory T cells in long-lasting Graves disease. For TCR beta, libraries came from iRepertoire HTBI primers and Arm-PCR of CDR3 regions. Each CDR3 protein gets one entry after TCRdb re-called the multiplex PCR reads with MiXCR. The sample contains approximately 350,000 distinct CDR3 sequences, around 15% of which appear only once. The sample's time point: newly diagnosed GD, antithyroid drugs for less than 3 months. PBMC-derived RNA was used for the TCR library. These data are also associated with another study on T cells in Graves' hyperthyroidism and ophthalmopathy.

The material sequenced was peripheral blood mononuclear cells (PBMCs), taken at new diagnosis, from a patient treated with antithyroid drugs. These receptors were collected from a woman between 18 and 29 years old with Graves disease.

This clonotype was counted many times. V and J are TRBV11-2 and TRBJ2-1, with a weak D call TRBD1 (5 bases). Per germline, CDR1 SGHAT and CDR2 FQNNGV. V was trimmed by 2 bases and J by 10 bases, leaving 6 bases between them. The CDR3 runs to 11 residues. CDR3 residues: CASSLNREQFF. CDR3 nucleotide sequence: TGTGCCAGCAGCTTAAACAGGGAGCAGTTCTTC.

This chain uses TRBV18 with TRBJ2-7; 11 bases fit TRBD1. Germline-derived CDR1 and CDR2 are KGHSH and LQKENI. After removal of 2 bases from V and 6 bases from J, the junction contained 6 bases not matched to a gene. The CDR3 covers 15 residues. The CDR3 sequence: CASSPFWTGGGEQYF. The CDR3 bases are TGTGCCAGCTCACCATTCTGGACAGGGGGCGGCGAGCAGTACTTC.

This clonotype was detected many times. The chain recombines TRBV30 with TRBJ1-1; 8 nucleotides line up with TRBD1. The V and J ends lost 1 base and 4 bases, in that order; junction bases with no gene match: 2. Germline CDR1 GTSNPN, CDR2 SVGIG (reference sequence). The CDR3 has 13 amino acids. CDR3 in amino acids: CAWSGDRSTEAFF. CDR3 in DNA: TGTGCCTGGAGTGGGGACAGGAGCACTGAAGCTTTCTTT.

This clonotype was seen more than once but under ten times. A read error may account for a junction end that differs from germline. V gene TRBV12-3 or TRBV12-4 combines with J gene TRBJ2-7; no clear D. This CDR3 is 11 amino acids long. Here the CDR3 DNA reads TGTGCCGGCAGTTCCGGCTACGAGCAGTACTTC. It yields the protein CAGSSGYEQYF.

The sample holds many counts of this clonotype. CDR3 sequence (DNA): TGTGCCAGCAGTGGGACTAGCGGGAGCACAGATACGCAGTATTTT. Translated: CASSGTSGSTDTQYF. The chain joins TRBV9 to TRBJ2-3; 12 nucleotides match TRBD2. The CDR3 runs to 15 residues. The J segment lost 0 bases and the V segment lost 5 bases, leaving 1 base of the junction unmatched. Germline V CDR1 and CDR2: SGDLS, YYNGEE. The full variable domain, its missing parts supplied by reference TRBV9 and TRBJ2-3, is DSGVTQTPKHLITATGQRVTLRCSPRSGDLSVYWYQQSLDQGLQFLIQYYNGEERAKGNILERFSAQQFPDLHSELNLSSLELGDSALYFCASSGTSGSTDTQYFGPGTRLTVL.

The CDR3 loop is CASSPARYETQYF. CDR3 sequence (DNA): TGTGCCAGCAGCCCAGCTAGATACGAGACCCAGTACTTC. V is TRBV7-2 and J is TRBJ2-5; D unresolved. Germline V gene lookup returns CDR1 SGHTA and CDR2 FQGNSA. This CDR3 has 13 residues. V was cut by 5 bases and J by 5 bases, with 12 bases left in between.

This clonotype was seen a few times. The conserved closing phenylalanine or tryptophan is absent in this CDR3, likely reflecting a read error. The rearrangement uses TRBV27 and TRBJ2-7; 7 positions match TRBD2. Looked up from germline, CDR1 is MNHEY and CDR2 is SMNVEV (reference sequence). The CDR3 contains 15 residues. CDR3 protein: CASSRNGGSSYGQYL. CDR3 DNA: TGTGCCAGCAGCCGAAACGGGGGGAGCTCCTACGGGCAGTACCTC.

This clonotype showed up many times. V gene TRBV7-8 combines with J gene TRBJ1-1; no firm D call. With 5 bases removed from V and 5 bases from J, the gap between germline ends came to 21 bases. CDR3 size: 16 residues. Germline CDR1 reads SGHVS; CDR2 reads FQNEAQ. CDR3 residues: CASSPLTGGFKTEAFF. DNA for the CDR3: TGTGCCAGCAGCCCCTTGACTGGCGGGTTTAAGACTGAAGCTTTCTTT. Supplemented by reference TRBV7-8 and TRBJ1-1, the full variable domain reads GAGVSQSPRYKVAKRGQDVALRCDPISGHVSLFWYQQALGQGPEFLTYFQNEAQLDKSGLPSDRFFAERPEGSVSTLKIQRTQQEDSAVYLCASSPLTGGFKTEAFFGQGTRLTVV.

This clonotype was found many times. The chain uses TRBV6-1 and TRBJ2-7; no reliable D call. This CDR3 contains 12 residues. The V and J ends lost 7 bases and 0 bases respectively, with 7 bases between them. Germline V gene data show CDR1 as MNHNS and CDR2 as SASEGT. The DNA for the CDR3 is TGTGCCAGCACCGACGGCTCCTACGAGCAGTACTTC. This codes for CASTDGSYEQYF.

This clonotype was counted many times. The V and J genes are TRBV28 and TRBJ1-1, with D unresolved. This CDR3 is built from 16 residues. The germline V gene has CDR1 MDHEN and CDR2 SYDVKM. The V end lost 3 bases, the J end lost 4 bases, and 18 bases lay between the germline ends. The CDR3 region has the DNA TGTGCCAGCAGTTTTGGCCAGAGGGAAATCGGCACTGAAGCTTTCTTT. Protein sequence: CASSFGQREIGTEAFF.

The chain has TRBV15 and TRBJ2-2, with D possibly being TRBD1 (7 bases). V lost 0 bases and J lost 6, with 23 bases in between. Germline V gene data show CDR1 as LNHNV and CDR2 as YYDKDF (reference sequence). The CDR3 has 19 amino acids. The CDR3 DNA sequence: TGTGCCACCAGCAGAGATCCTAGGAGGGAGAGGGGGCTATCCGGGGAGCTGTTTTTT. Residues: CATSRDPRRERGLSGELFF. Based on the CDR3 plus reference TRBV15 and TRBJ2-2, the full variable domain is DAMVIQNPRYQVTQFGKPVTLSCSQTLNHNVMYWYQQKSSQAPKLLFHYYDKDFNNEADTPDNFQSRRPNTSFCFLDIRSPGLGDTAMYLCATSRDPRRERGLSGELFFGEGSRLTVL.

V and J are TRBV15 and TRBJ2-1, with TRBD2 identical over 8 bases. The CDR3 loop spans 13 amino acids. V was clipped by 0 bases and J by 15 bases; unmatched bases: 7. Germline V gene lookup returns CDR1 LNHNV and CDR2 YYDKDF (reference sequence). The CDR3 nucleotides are TGTGCCACCAGCAGAGATAGCGGGACCCCAGTGTTCTTC. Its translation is CATSRDSGTPVFF.

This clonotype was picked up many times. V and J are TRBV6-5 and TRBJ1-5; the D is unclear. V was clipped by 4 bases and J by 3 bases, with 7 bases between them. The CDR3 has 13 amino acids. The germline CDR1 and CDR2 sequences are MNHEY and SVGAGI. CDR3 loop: CASSWGDNQPQHF. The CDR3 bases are TGTGCCAGCAGTTGGGGAGACAATCAGCCCCAGCATTTT.

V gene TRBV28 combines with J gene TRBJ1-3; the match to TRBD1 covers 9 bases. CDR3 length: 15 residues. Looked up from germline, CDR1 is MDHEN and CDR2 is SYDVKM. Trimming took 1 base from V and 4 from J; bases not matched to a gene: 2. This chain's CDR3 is CASSLYRGLGNTIYF. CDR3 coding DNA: TGTGCCAGCAGTTTATACAGGGGGCTGGGAAACACCATATATTTT.

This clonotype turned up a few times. The CDR3 is CASSFGAREGYTF. CDR3 coding DNA: TGTGCCAGCAGTTTCGGGGCACGGGAGGGCTACACCTTC. The genes are TRBV28 and TRBJ1-2, with D perhaps TRBD1 (5 bases). CDR1 and CDR2 from the germline V gene are MDHEN and SYDVKM. V was clipped by 3 bases and J by 8 bases, with 13 bases between them. The CDR3 consists of 13 residues.

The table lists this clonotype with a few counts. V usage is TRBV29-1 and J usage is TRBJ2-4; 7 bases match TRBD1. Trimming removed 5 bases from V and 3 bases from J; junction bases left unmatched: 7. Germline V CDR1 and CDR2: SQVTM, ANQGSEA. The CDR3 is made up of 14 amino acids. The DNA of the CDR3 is TGCAGCGTTTCAGGACAGGACAGCAAAAACATTCAGTACTTC. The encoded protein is CSVSGQDSKNIQYF.

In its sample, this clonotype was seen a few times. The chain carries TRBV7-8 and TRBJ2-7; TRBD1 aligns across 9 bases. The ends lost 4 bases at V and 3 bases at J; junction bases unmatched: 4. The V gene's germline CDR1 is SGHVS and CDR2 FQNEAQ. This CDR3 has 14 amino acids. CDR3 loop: CASSWGQGFYEQYF. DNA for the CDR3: TGTGCCAGCAGCTGGGGACAGGGATTCTACGAGCAGTACTTC.

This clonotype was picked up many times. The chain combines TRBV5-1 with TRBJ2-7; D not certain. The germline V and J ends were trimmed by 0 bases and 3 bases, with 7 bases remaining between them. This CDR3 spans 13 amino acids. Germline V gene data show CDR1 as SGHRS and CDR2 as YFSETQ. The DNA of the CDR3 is TGCGCCAGCAGCTTGGGAAAGGACTACGAGCAGTACTTC. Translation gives CASSLGKDYEQYF.

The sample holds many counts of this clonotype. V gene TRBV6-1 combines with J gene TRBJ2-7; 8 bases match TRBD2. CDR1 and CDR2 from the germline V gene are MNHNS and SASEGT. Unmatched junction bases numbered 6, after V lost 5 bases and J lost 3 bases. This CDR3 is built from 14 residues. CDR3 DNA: TGTGCCAGCAGTCGACGGGGGGGGTACTACGAGCAGTACTTC. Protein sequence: CASSRRGGYYEQYF.

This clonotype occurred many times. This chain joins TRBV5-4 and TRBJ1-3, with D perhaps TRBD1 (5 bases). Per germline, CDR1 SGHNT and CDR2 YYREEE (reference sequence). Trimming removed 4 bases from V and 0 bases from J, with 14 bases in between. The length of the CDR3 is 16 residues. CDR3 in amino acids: CASSTGDRRSGNTIYF. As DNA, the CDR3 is TGTGCCAGCAGCACGGGAGACAGACGCTCTGGAAACACCATATATTTT.